This TCR beta chain was recovered during a study of CD8 T cells in Susac syndrome. The RNA, roughly 0.45 to 1 ug, was put through reverse transcription using random hexamers. TCRdb recomputed calls from the immunoSEQ multiplex PCR reads with MiXCR, one row per CDR3 protein. This sample has 200,000 to 250,000 distinct CDR3 sequences, with approximately 95% found just once. Per germline, CDR1 DFQATT and CDR2 SNEGSKA (reference sequence). Between the trimmed V and J ends, which lost 3 bases and 10 bases, there was a span of 10 bases. The CDR3 contains 11 residues. This clonotype was detected only once. Its antigen is as yet unknown. General study results and limits: The study's TCR sequencing and HLA analysis covered a relatively small number of individuals, and the study acknowledged this.

The TCR originated in a human donor with multiple sclerosis. The sequencing input was CD4+ T cells from PBMCs. The chain is built from TRBV20-1 and TRBJ2-1; D not certain. The DNA for the CDR3 is TGCAGTGCTAGTCTCGCCGAAGAGCAGTTCTTC. Encoded protein: CSASLAEEQFF.